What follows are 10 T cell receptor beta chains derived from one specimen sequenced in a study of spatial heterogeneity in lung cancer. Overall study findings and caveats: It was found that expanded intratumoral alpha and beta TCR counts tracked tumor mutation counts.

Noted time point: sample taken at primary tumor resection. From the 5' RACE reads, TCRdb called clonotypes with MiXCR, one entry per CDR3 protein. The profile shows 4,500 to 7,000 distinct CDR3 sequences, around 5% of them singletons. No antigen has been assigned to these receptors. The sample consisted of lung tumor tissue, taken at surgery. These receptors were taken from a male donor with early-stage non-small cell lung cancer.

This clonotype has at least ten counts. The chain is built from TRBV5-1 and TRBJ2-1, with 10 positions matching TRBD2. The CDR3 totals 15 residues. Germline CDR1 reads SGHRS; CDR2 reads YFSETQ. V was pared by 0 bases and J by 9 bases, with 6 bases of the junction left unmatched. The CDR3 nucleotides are TGCGCCAGCAGCTTGGTTCTAGCGGGGGACGGTGAGCAGTTCTTC. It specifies CASSLVLAGDGEQFF.

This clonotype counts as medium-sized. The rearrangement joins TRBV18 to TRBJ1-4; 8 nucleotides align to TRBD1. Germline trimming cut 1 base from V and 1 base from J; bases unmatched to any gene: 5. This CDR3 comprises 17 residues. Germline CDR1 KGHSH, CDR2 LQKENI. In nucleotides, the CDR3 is TGTGCCAGCTCACCACGGACAGGGAGGGGAACTAATGAAAAACTGTTTTTT. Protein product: CASSPRTGRGTNEKLFF.

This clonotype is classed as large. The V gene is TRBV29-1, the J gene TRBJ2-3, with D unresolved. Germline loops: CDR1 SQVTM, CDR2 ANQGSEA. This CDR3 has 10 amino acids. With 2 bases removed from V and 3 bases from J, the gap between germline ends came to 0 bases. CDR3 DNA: TGCAGCGTTGAAACAGATACGCAGTATTTT. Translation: CSVETDTQYF.

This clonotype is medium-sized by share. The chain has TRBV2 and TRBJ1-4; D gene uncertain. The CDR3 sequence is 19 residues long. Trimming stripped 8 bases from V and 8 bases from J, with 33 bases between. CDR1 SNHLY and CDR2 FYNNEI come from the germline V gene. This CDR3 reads CASGGVKEKLFLVKEKLFF. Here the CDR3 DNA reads TGTGCCAGCGGCGGGGTTAAAGAAAAACTGTTTTTGGTTAAAGAAAAACTGTTTTTT.

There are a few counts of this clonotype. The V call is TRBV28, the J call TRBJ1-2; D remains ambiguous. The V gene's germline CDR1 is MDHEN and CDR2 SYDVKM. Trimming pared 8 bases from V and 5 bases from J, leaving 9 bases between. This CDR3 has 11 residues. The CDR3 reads CASLRGYGYTF. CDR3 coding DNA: TGTGCCAGCCTGCGAGGGTATGGCTACACCTTC.

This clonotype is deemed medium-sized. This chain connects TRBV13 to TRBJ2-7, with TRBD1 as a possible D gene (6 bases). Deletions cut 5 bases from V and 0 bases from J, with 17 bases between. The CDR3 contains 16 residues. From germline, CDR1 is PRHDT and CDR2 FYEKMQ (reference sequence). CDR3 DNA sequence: TGTGCCAGCAGCCGTTCGACAGGCCGGAGCTCCTACGAGCAGTACTTC. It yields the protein CASSRSTGRSSYEQYF.

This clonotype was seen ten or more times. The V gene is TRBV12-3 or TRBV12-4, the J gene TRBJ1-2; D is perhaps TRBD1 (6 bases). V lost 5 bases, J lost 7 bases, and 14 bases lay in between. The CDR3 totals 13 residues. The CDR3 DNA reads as TGTGCCAGCAGTGTACAGGGAGGGGCTGGCTACACCTTC. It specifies CASSVQGGAGYTF.

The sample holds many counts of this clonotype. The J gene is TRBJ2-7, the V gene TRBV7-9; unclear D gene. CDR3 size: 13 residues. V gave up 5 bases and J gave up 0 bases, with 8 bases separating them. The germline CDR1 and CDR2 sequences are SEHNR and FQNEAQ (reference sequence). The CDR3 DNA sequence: TGTGCCAGCAGCCCTCGCCGCTCCTACGAGCAGTACTTC. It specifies CASSPRRSYEQYF. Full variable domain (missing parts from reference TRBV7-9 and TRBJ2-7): DTGVSQNPRHKITKRGQNVTFRCDPISEHNRLYWYRQTLGQGPEFLTYFQNEAQLEKSRLLSDRFSAERPKGSFSTLEIQRTEQGDSAMYLCASSPRRSYEQYFGPGTRLTVT.

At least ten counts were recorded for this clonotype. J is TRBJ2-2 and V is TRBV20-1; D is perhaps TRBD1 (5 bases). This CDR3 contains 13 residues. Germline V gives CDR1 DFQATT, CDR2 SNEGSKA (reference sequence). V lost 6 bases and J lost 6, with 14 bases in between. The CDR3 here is CSAQARAAGELFF. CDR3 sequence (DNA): TGCAGTGCCCAAGCCAGGGCGGCCGGGGAGCTGTTTTTT.

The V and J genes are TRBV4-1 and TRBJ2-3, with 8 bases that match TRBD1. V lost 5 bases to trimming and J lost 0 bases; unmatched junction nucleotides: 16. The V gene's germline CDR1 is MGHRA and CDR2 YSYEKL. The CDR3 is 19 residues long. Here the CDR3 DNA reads TGCGCCAGCAGCTCCCGAACCGGGACAGGCGAATCTAGCACAGATACGCAGTATTTT. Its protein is CASSSRTGTGESSTDTQYF.